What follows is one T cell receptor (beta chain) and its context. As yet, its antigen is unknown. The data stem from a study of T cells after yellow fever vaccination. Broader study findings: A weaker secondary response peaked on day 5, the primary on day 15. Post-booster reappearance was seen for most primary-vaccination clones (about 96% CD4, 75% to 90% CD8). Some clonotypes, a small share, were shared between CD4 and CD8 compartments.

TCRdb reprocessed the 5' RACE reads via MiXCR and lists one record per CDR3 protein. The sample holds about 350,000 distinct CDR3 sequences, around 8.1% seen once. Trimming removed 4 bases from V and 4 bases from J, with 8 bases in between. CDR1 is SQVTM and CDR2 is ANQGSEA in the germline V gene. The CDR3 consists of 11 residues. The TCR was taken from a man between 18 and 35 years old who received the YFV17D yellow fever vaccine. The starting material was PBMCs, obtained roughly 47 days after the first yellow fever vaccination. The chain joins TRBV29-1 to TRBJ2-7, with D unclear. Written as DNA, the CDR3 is TGCAGCGTTGGGCTCGGATACGAGCAGTACTTC. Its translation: CSVGLGYEQYF.